This TCR beta chain stems from a study of T-cell memory formation after mild COVID-19. Study-level results: Researchers report contracting CD4+ clones mostly in CM and EM, with CD8+ clones in EMRA.

As concerns this clonotype: Its target is not known.

One entry per CDR3 protein, called by TCRdb with MiXCR from the 5' RACE reads. The data hold tens of thousands of distinct CDR3 sequences, with about 7.3% observed a single time. V shed 6 bases and J shed 3 bases, with 18 bases lying between them. The CDR3 covers 17 residues. CDR1 is MDHEN and CDR2 is SYDVKM in the germline V gene. The source of this sequence is a man younger than 35 who had mild COVID-19 (a few samples of this study predate the infection). Cell type and time point are not known. This chain connects TRBV28 to TRBJ2-6; perhaps TRBD1 as D (5 bases). The sample taken for sequencing was PBMCs or a T cell subset sorted from them (not recorded which). For the CDR3, the DNA is TGTGCCAGCAGAACAAGGACATGGGGCCTTGGGGCCAACGTCCTGACTTTC. This gives the protein CASRTRTWGLGANVLTF.